What follows are 15 T cell receptor beta chains derived from one specimen sequenced in a study of OX40 agonist ivuxolimab in advanced cancers. The repertoire was sequenced with immunoSEQ multiplex PCR; TCRdb's copy has only in-frame clones and lacks some. The sample has roughly 70,000 clones, just over 85% seen once. Sequencing was performed on CD4+ or CD8+ T cells sorted from blood, taken in a trial of the OX40 agonist ivuxolimab. These receptors came from an adult with an advanced solid tumor such as melanoma, head and neck, liver or kidney cancer.

The chain has TRBV18 and TRBJ1-1, with TRBD1 identical over 9 bases. This CDR3 spans 14 amino acids. Germline V gene sequence: CDR1 KGHSH, CDR2 LQKENI. After removal of 3 bases from V and 3 bases from J, the junction contained 2 bases not matched to a gene. The CDR3 coding sequence is TGTGCCAGCTCACCGACAGGGGGTCACACTGAAGCTTTCTTT. Protein sequence: CASSPTGGHTEAFF. Full variable domain (remainder filled in from reference TRBV18 and TRBJ1-1): NAGVMQNPRHLVRRRGQEARLRCSPMKGHSHVYWYRQLPEEGLKFMVYLQKENIIDESGMPKERFSAEFPKEGPSILRIQQVVRGDSAAYFCASSPTGGHTEAFFGQGTRLTVV.

A single count supports this clone. This chain connects TRBV10-3 to TRBJ2-3; D is undetermined. CDR1 ENHRY and CDR2 SYGVKD come from the germline V gene. The CDR3 is 11 residues long. V was cut by 2 bases and J by 8 bases, with 5 bases left in between. CDR3 region: CAISEDRTQYF. The CDR3 bases are TGTGCCATCAGTGAGGATCGTACGCAGTATTTT.

This sequence joins TRBV5-1 and TRBJ2-7, with 7 bases identical to TRBD2. V was clipped by 4 bases and J by 2 bases; unmatched bases: 12. The CDR3 sequence is 16 residues long. Germline CDR1 and CDR2: SGHRS and YFSETQ. As DNA, the CDR3 is TGCGCCAGCAGCCCAACCCTGGGGGGGAGGACCTACGAGCAGTACTTC. It codes for CASSPTLGGRTYEQYF.

The chain couples TRBV19 to TRBJ2-5, with 11 positions matching TRBD1. The CDR3 sequence is 14 residues long. The germline CDR1 and CDR2 sequences are LNHDA and SQIVND (reference sequence). With V trimmed by 9 bases and J by 3 bases, 6 bases remained unmatched. The CDR3 DNA sequence: TGTGCCAGCCGGGACAGGGGGAGAGAAGAGACCCAGTACTTC. It encodes CASRDRGREETQYF.

The genes are TRBV4-2 and TRBJ2-5; the D is unclear. V lost 0 bases and J 5 bases, leaving 13 bases between the germline ends. This CDR3 comprises 15 residues. The V gene's germline CDR1 is LGHNA and CDR2 YNFKEQ. As DNA, the CDR3 is TGTGCCAGCAGCCAAGATACTCGGCTTGGGGAGACCCAGTACTTC. This codes for CASSQDTRLGETQYF.

This clone was seen more than once but under ten times. This chain connects TRBV15 to TRBJ2-3, with TRBD2 matching 13 bases. The CDR3 is 16 amino acids. Germline V CDR1 and CDR2: LNHNV, YYDKDF (reference sequence). The ends lost 3 bases at V and 5 bases at J; junction bases unmatched: 5. The DNA of the CDR3 is TGTGCCACCAGCAGTGATACTAGCGGGAGGGGAGATACGCAGTATTTT. It is translated as CATSSDTSGRGDTQYF.

V and J are TRBV5-1 and TRBJ2-3; D not resolved. Germline CDR1 SGHRS, CDR2 YFSETQ. Trimming pared 3 bases from V and 0 bases from J, leaving 11 bases between. The CDR3 totals 15 residues. CDR3 protein: CASSSRTDSTDTQYF. CDR3 coding DNA: TGCGCCAGCAGCTCCCGGACGGACAGCACAGATACGCAGTATTTT.

This chain uses TRBV11-2 with TRBJ2-1; 9 bases match TRBD2. Looked up from germline, CDR1 is SGHAT and CDR2 is FQNNGV. The CDR3 is 15 amino acids. V lost 6 bases, J lost 5 bases, and 8 bases stayed unmatched. CDR3: CASRGGRAFDNEQFF. The CDR3 region has the DNA TGTGCCAGCAGGGGCGGGAGGGCCTTTGACAATGAGCAGTTCTTC.

The CDR3 is CAWSNRGAGGTDTQYF. The CDR3 nucleotides read TGTGCCTGGAGTAACCGAGGGGCCGGAGGCACAGATACGCAGTATTTT. V usage is TRBV30 and J usage is TRBJ2-3; D is possibly TRBD1 or TRBD2 (5 bases each). The V end lost 2 bases, the J end lost 1 base, and 16 bases lay between the germline ends. This CDR3 has 16 amino acids. In germline, CDR1 is GTSNPN, CDR2 SVGIG (reference sequence).

The chain uses TRBV5-1 and TRBJ1-4; 8 positions match TRBD1. The CDR3 totals 17 residues. After removal of 0 bases from V and 3 bases from J, the junction contained 7 bases not matched to a gene. Per the germline V gene, CDR1 is SGHRS and CDR2 is YFSETQ. CDR3 in DNA: TGCGCCAGCAGCTTGGCGGCGCAGGGGGCGGCTAATGAAAAACTGTTTTTT. Encoded protein: CASSLAAQGAANEKLFF.

This clone was picked up one time. The gene calls are TRBV6-5 and TRBJ1-1; D gene unclear. The CDR3 has 13 amino acids. The V gene's germline CDR1 is MNHEY and CDR2 SVGAGI. V was trimmed by 7 bases and J by 1 base, leaving 10 bases between them. This CDR3 reads CASINSGNTEAFF. The CDR3 nucleotides read TGTGCCAGCATCAATAGTGGGAACACTGAAGCTTTCTTT.

The V gene is TRBV30, the J gene TRBJ1-2; 10 nucleotides align to TRBD1. Losses at the gene ends were 5 bases for V and 1 base for J; bases not matched to a gene: 4. Germline CDR1 is GTSNPN and CDR2 is SVGIG (reference sequence). The CDR3 totals 14 residues. DNA for the CDR3: TGTGCCTGGTCTAGGACAGGGGGTAACTATGGCTACACCTTC. The encoded protein is CAWSRTGGNYGYTF.

This sequence joins TRBV18 and TRBJ2-2, with D maybe TRBD2 (5 bases). The V gene lost 3 bases and the J gene lost 6 bases, with 14 bases spanning the gap. Germline-derived CDR1 and CDR2 are KGHSH and LQKENI. The CDR3 loop spans 15 amino acids. The CDR3 here is CASSPETTSAGELFF. The CDR3 DNA reads as TGTGCCAGCTCACCGGAGACTACTTCCGCCGGGGAGCTGTTTTTT.

This clone was seen only once. The V gene is TRBV30, the J gene TRBJ1-5; D gene unclear. CDR3 length: 14 residues. Between the trimmed V and J ends, which lost 4 bases and 4 bases, there was a span of 14 bases. CDR1 is GTSNPN and CDR2 is SVGIG in the germline V gene (reference sequence). The CDR3 is CAWTDGLSNQPQHF. The CDR3 DNA follows: TGTGCCTGGACCGACGGACTGTCAAATCAGCCCCAGCATTTT.

The V gene is TRBV27, the J gene TRBJ2-7; D unclear. V lost 2 bases, J lost 5 bases, and 13 bases lay in between. CDR3 length: 14 amino acids. CDR1 is MNHEY, CDR2 SMNVEV, per germline (reference sequence). For the CDR3, the DNA is TGTGCCAGCAGTTTAAGCACTAATCGGAACGAGCAGTACTTC. It specifies CASSLSTNRNEQYF.